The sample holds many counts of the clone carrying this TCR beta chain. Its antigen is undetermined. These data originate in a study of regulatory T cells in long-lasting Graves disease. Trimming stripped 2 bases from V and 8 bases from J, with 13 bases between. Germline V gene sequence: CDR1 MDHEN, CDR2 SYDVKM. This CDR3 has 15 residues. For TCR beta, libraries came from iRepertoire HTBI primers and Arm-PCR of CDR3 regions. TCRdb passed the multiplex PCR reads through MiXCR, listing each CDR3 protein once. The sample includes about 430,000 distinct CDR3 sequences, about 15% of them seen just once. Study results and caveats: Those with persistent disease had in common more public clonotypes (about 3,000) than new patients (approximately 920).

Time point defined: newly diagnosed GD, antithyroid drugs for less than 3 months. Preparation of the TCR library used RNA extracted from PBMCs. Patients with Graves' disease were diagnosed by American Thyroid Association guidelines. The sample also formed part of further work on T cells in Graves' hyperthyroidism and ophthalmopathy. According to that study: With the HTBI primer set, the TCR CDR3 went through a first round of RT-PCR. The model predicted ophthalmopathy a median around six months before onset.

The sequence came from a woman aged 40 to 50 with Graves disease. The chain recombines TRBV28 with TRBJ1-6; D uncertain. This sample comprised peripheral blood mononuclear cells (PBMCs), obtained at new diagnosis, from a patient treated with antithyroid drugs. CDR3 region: CASSLAGLSDSPLHF. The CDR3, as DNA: TGTGCCAGCAGTTTAGCGGGCCTTAGTGATTCACCCCTCCACTTT.